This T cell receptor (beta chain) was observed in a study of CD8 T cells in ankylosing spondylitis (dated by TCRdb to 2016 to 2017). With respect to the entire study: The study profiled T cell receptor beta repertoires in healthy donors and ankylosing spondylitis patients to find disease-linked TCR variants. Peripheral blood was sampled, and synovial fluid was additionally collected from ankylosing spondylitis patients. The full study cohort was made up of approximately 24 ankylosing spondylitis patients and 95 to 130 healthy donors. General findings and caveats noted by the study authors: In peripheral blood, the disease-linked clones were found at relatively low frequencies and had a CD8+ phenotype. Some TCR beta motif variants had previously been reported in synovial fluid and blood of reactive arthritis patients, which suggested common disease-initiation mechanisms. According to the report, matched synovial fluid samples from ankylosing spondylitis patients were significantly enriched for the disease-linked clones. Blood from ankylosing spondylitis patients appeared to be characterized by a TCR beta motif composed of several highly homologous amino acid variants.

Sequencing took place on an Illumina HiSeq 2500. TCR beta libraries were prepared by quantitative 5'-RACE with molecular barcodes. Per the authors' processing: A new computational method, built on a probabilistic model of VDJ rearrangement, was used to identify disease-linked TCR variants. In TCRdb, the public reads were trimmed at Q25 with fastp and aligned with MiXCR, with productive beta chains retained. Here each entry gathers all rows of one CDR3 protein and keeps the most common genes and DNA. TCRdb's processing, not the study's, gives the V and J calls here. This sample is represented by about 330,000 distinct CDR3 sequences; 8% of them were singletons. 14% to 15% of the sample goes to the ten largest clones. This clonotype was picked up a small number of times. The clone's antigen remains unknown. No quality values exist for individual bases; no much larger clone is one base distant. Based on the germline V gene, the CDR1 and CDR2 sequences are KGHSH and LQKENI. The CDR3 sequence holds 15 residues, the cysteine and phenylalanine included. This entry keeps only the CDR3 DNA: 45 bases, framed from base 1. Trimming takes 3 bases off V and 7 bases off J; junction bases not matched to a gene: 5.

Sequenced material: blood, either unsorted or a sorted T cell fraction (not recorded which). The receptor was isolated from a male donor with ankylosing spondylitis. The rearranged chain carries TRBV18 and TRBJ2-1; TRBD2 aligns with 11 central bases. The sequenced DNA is TGTGCCAGCTCACCGGGGACTAGCGGAAAAAATGAGCAGTTCTTC. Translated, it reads CASSPGTSGKNEQFF.